The next 3 T cell receptor beta chains were all read from a single sample in a study of T cell repertoires in cytomegalovirus infection. These TCRs are of unknown antigen specificity. TCRdb independently ran MiXCR on the reads; one entry per CDR3 protein. This sample has approximately 110,000 distinct CDR3 sequences; roughly 40% occur once, and the top ten carry 74%. The material was CD8+ T cells from cultured PBMCs, obtained from culture after CMV antigen stimulation. These receptors came from a human donor in good health (CMV status not recorded). Some clones in this sample may be carry-over from other donors' samples.

The V gene is TRBV7-2, the J gene TRBJ1-6; D perhaps matches TRBD1 (5 bases). This CDR3 has 16 amino acids. Deletions cut 3 bases from V and 9 bases from J, with 18 bases between. Per germline, CDR1 SGHTA and CDR2 FQGNSA. In nucleotides, the CDR3 is TGTGCCAGCAGCTTTAATACCAATGTGGGGGGTTCACCCCTCCACTTT. This gives the protein CASSFNTNVGGSPLHF.

The chain recombines TRBV7-2 with TRBJ2-3; TRBD2 might be the D (5 bases). The V gene lost 5 bases and the J gene lost 0 bases, with 12 bases spanning the gap. The CDR3 loop spans 15 amino acids. Germline V CDR1 and CDR2: SGHTA, FQGNSA. CDR3 nucleotides: TGTGCCAGCAGCCCTAGGCGGACTAGCACAGATACGCAGTATTTT. This sequence encodes CASSPRRTSTDTQYF.

This clonotype was seen just once. The chain employs TRBV4-2 and TRBJ1-4; D uncertain. The V gene lost 1 base and the J gene lost 0 bases, with 9 bases spanning the gap. Germline V lookup: CDR1 LGHNA, CDR2 YNFKEQ. This CDR3 region has 16 residues. The CDR3 sequence: CASSQARSATNEKLFF. CDR3 bases: TGTGCCAGCAGCCAAGCTAGATCTGCAACTAATGAAAAACTGTTTTTT.